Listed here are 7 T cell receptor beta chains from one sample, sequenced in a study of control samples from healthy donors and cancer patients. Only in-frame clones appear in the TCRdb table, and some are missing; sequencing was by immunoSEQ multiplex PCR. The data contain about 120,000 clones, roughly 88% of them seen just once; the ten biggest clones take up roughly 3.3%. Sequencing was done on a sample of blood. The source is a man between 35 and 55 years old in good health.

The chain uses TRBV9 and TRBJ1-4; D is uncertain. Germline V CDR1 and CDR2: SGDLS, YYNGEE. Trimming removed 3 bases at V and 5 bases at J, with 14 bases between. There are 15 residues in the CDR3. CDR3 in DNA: TGTGCCAGCAGCGATACGGGAGGCCGAAATGAAAAACTGTTTTTT. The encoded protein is CASSDTGGRNEKLFF.

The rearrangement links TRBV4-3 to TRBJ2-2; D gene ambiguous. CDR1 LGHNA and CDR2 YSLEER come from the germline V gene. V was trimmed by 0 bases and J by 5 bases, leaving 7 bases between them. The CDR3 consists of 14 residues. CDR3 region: CASSQDRLTGELFF. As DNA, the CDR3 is TGCGCCAGCAGCCAAGATCGGTTGACCGGGGAGCTGTTTTTT.

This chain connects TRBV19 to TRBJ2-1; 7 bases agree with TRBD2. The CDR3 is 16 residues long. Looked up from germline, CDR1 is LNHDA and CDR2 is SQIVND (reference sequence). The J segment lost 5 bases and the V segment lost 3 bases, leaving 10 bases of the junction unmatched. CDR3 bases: TGTGCCAGTAGTATTAGGGAGACTAGCTTGAACAATGAGCAGTTCTTC. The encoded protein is CASSIRETSLNNEQFF.

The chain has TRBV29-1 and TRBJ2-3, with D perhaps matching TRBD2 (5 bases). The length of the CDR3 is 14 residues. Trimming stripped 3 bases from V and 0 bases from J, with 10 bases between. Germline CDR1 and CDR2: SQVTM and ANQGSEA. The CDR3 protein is CSVDAGSSTDTQYF. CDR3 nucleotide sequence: TGCAGCGTTGATGCGGGCTCTAGCACAGATACGCAGTATTTT.

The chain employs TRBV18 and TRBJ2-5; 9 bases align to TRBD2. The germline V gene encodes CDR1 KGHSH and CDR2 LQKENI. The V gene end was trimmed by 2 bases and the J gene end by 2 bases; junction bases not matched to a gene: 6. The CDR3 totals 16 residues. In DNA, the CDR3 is TGTGCCAGCTCACCATTAAGCGGGGGGACTCAAGAGACCCAGTACTTC. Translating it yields CASSPLSGGTQETQYF. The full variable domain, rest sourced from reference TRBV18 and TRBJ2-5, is NAGVMQNPRHLVRRRGQEARLRCSPMKGHSHVYWYRQLPEEGLKFMVYLQKENIIDESGMPKERFSAEFPKEGPSILRIQQVVRGDSAAYFCASSPLSGGTQETQYFGPGTRLLVL.

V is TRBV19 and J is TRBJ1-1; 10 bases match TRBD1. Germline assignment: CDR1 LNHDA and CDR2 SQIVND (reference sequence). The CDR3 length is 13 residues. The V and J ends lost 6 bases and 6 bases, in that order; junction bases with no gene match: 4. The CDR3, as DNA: TGTGCCAGTAGCGACAGGGGGCTCGCTGAAGCTTTCTTT. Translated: CASSDRGLAEAFF.

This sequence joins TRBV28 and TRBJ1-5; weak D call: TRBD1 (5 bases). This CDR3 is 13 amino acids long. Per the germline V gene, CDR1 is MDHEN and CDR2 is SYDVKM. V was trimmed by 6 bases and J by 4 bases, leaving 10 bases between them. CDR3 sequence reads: CASRTDRNQPQHF. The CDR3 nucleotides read TGTGCCAGCAGAACTGACAGAAATCAGCCCCAGCATTTT.